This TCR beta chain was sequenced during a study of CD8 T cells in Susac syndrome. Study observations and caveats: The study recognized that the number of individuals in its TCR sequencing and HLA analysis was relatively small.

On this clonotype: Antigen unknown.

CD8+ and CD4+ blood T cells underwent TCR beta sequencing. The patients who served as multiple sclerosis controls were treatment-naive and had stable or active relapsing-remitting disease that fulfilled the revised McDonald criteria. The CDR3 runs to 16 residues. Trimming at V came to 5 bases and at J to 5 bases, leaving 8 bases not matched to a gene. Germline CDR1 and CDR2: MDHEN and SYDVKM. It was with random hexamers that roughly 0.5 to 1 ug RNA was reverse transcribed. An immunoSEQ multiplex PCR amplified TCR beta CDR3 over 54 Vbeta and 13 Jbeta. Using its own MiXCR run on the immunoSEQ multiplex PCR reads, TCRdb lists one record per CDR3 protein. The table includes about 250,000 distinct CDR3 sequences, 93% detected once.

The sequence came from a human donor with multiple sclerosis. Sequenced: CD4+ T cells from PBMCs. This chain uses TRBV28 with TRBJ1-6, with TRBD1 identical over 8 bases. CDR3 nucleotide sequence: TGTGCCAGCAGTCTCCCAGGGGGCGAGGATAATTCACCCCTCCACTTT. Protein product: CASSLPGGEDNSPLHF.